These 31 T cell receptor beta chains were all obtained from the same sample, sequenced in a study of beta chain features in type 1 diabetes. Every bit of the isolated RNA underwent reverse transcription, so sequencing read expressed TCRB transcripts. The method was immunoSEQ multiplex PCR; TCRdb's version includes in-frame clones alone and lacks a portion of them. The sample holds hundreds of thousands of clones; 8% are singletons and the top ten take around 0.45%. The specimen sequenced was central memory CD4+ T cells from blood. The source is a woman younger than 35 in good health.

This rearrangement joins TRBV7-2 to TRBJ2-1, with D perhaps given as TRBD1 or TRBD2 (5 bases each). The V end lost 4 bases, the J end lost 6 bases, and 19 bases lay between the germline ends. Germline V lookup: CDR1 SGHTA, CDR2 FQGNSA. The CDR3 has 16 residues. CDR3 residues: CASSSSGTRPFNEQFF. In DNA form, the CDR3 reads TGTGCCAGCAGCTCGTCCGGGACGCGCCCGTTCAATGAGCAGTTCTTC.

This clone was observed a few times. J is TRBJ2-6 and V is TRBV11-2; possibly TRBD1 or TRBD2 for D (5 bases each). V was cut by 3 bases and J by 4 bases, with 16 bases left in between. The CDR3 totals 17 residues. Germline CDR1 is SGHAT and CDR2 is FQNNGV. The CDR3 here is CASSLSFGASGANVLTF. The CDR3 DNA follows: TGTGCCAGCAGCTTGTCCTTCGGGGCTTCGGGGGCCAACGTCCTGACTTTC. The whole variable domain, filled in from reference TRBV11-2 and TRBJ2-6, reads EAGVAQSPRYKIIEKRQSVAFWCNPISGHATLYWYQQILGQGPKLLIQFQNNGVVDDSQLPKDRFSAERLKGVDSTLKIQPAKLEDSAVYLCASSLSFGASGANVLTFGAGSRLTVL.

The chain carries TRBV7-2 and TRBJ1-1, with 10 bases aligning to TRBD1. CDR1 and CDR2 (germline): SGHTA, FQGNSA. V lost 6 bases, J lost 4 bases, and 5 bases stayed unmatched. The CDR3 is made up of 14 amino acids. CDR3 sequence (DNA): TGTGCCAGCAGGGCTAGGACAGGGGGCACTGAAGCTTTCTTT. This encodes CASRARTGGTEAFF. The full variable domain, completed using reference TRBV7-2 and TRBJ1-1, is GAGVSQSPSNKVTEKGKDVELRCDPISGHTALYWYRQSLGQGLEFLIYFQGNSAPDKSGLPSDRFSAERTGGSVSTLTIQRTQQEDSAVYLCASRARTGGTEAFFGQGTRLTVV.

This chain uses TRBV18 with TRBJ2-7, with a tentative D call TRBD1 (6 bases). Trimming removed 3 bases at V and 3 bases at J, with 12 bases between. The CDR3 contains 14 residues. CDR1 and CDR2 (germline): KGHSH, LQKENI. CDR3 loop: CASSPNRDHYEQYF. CDR3 DNA: TGTGCCAGCTCACCCAACAGGGACCACTACGAGCAGTACTTC. The entire variable domain, with the rest obtained from reference TRBV18 and TRBJ2-7, is as follows: NAGVMQNPRHLVRRRGQEARLRCSPMKGHSHVYWYRQLPEEGLKFMVYLQKENIIDESGMPKERFSAEFPKEGPSILRIQQVVRGDSAAYFCASSPNRDHYEQYFGPGTRLTVT.

The J gene is TRBJ2-7, the V gene TRBV5-6; a weak D match, TRBD2 (6 bases). The CDR3 sequence is 13 residues long. CDR1 is SGHDT, CDR2 YYEEEE, per germline. V shed 0 bases and J shed 7 bases, with 11 bases lying between them. CDR3 sequence (DNA): TGTGCCAGCAGCTTGGCACCGGGGGATGAGCAGTACTTC. Translation gives CASSLAPGDEQYF.

Ten or more counts support this clone. The same CDR3 also results from other DNA sequences found in this sample. The rearrangement uses TRBV28 and TRBJ1-1, with D tentatively TRBD1 (5 bases). Trimming shortened V by 3 bases and J by 3 bases, and 5 bases separated the two germline ends. Germline V CDR1 and CDR2: MDHEN, SYDVKM. This CDR3 region has 12 residues. Written as DNA, the CDR3 is TGTGCCAGCAGTTTGGGACACACTGAAGCTTTCTTT. Encoded protein: CASSLGHTEAFF.

This clone was counted between two and nine times. This sequence joins TRBV7-9 and TRBJ2-7; the match to TRBD1 covers 7 bases. The CDR3 is 13 residues long. The V segment lost 8 bases and the J segment 7 bases; nucleotides outside the gene matches: 11. The germline gives CDR1 SEHNR, CDR2 FQNEAQ (reference sequence). The CDR3 bases are TGTGCCAGCCTCACTCGGACAGGCACGGAGCAGTACTTC. Its translation is CASLTRTGTEQYF.

In this sample, this clone turned up a few times. At the DNA level, this CDR3 is encoded by other sequences in the same sample as well. The rearrangement joins TRBV4-3 to TRBJ2-2; 8 bases are shared with TRBD1. The J segment lost 2 bases and the V segment lost 1 base, leaving 3 bases of the junction unmatched. Looked up from germline, CDR1 is LGHNA and CDR2 is YSLEER. The CDR3 extends over 16 amino acids. DNA for the CDR3: TGCGCCAGCAGCCAAGGGCAGGGGGCAAACACCGGGGAGCTGTTTTTT. The encoded protein is CASSQGQGANTGELFF.

The chain links TRBV10-3 to TRBJ2-3; tentatively, D is TRBD1 (6 bases). The CDR3 runs to 15 residues. V shed 1 base and J shed 5 bases, with 13 bases lying between them. CDR1 is ENHRY and CDR2 is SYGVKD in the germline V gene. As DNA, the CDR3 is TGTGCCATCAGTGAGTTCTACAGGGTAGGAGATACGCAGTATTTT. Its translation is CAISEFYRVGDTQYF.

V and J are TRBV10-3 and TRBJ1-2; D is undetermined. Trimming stripped 4 bases from V and 5 bases from J, with 8 bases between. The CDR3 contains 12 residues. CDR1 is ENHRY, CDR2 SYGVKD, per germline. CDR3 nucleotide sequence: TGTGCCATCAGTGGGGGAGTTTATGGCTACACCTTC. Residues: CAISGGVYGYTF.

This clone has only a few counts. This chain uses TRBV18 with TRBJ1-1; a possible D gene is TRBD1 (6 bases). Germline-derived CDR1 and CDR2 are KGHSH and LQKENI. Trimming left V 4 bases short and J 2 bases short, with 11 bases between. This CDR3 has 14 amino acids. Here the CDR3 reads CASSLQGINTEAFF. The DNA for the CDR3 is TGTGCCAGCTCACTACAGGGTATCAACACTGAAGCTTTCTTT.

This clone came up a few times. The chain links TRBV15 to TRBJ2-1, with D tentatively TRBD2 (6 bases). Germline loops: CDR1 LNHNV, CDR2 YYDKDF (reference sequence). The CDR3 contains 14 residues. Trimming removed 7 bases at V and 0 bases at J, with 10 bases between. This CDR3 is CATMEGLSYNEQFF. CDR3 sequence (DNA): TGTGCCACCATGGAGGGCCTCTCCTACAATGAGCAGTTCTTC. The full variable domain, in which reference TRBV15 and TRBJ2-1 provide the parts outside the CDR3, is DAMVIQNPRYQVTQFGKPVTLSCSQTLNHNVMYWYQQKSSQAPKLLFHYYDKDFNNEADTPDNFQSRRPNTSFCFLDIRSPGLGDTAMYLCATMEGLSYNEQFFGPGTRLTVL.

The chain is built from TRBV9 and TRBJ2-3; D remains ambiguous. Germline V CDR1 and CDR2: SGDLS, YYNGEE. Trimming pared 6 bases from V and 5 bases from J, leaving 10 bases between. The CDR3 has 12 amino acids. The CDR3 here is CASNLPRDTQYF. The DNA for the CDR3 is TGTGCCAGCAACCTCCCCAGAGATACGCAGTATTTT.

The chain carries TRBV7-2 and TRBJ2-7, with a tentative D call TRBD2 (6 bases). Germline lookup yields CDR1 SGHTA and CDR2 FQGNSA. Between the trimmed V and J ends, which lost 4 bases and 6 bases, there was a span of 13 bases. CDR3 length equals 13 residues. The CDR3 coding sequence is TGTGCCAGCAGCTCCAGCACGCGGGGCGAGCAGTACTTC. Translating it yields CASSSSTRGEQYF.

The V gene is TRBV28, the J gene TRBJ2-5, with 7 bases identical to TRBD2. There are 15 residues in the CDR3. Germline V gene lookup returns CDR1 MDHEN and CDR2 SYDVKM. V lost 2 bases, J lost 1 base, and 4 bases stayed unmatched. This chain's CDR3 is CASSLGWGGQETQYF. CDR3 DNA sequence: TGTGCCAGCAGTTTAGGCTGGGGGGGCCAAGAGACCCAGTACTTC.

This clone has more than one count but fewer than ten. The chain combines TRBV9 with TRBJ2-1; 11 positions agree with TRBD2. The germline V gene encodes CDR1 SGDLS and CDR2 YYNGEE. J lost 9 bases, V lost 4 bases, and 9 bases had no gene match. The CDR3 runs to 15 residues. CDR3 residues: CASSTRLAGLGEQFF. CDR3 sequence (DNA): TGTGCCAGCAGCACTCGACTAGCGGGATTGGGTGAGCAGTTCTTC.

This clone was counted between two and nine times. The chain carries TRBV29-1 and TRBJ2-1; 9 positions match TRBD1. The length of the CDR3 is 14 residues. The germline gives CDR1 SQVTM, CDR2 ANQGSEA. The trim removed 8 bases at V and 4 bases at J, leaving 9 bases unmatched. In DNA form, the CDR3 reads TGCAGCACTCAAACAGGGGGCCTTTACAATGAGCAGTTCTTC. The encoded protein is CSTQTGGLYNEQFF.

A word on this clone: The sample carries other DNA sequences with the same CDR3. The chain is built from TRBV18 and TRBJ2-3; D is possibly TRBD2 (7 bases). The CDR3 totals 15 residues. V was cut by 0 bases and J by 1 base, with 8 bases left in between. Germline CDR1 and CDR2: KGHSH and LQKENI. DNA of the CDR3: TGTGCCAGCTCACCACCGGGGGGGCGCACAGATACGCAGTATTTT. It is translated as CASSPPGGRTDTQYF.

This clone was seen more than once but under ten times. The chain links TRBV7-2 to TRBJ2-5, with 7 bases identical to TRBD2. CDR3 size: 13 residues. V gave up 4 bases and J gave up 7 bases; unmatched junction bases: 6. The germline CDR1 and CDR2 sequences are SGHTA and FQGNSA. CDR3 in DNA: TGTGCCAGCAGCTCTAGCGGTGGGTCGACCCAGTACTTC. Protein product: CASSSSGGSTQYF.

This clone was seen only a few times. V is TRBV19 and J is TRBJ2-3; D is undetermined. This CDR3 comprises 14 residues. CDR1 and CDR2 (germline): LNHDA, SQIVND (reference sequence). The V end lost 6 bases, the J end lost 2 bases, and 12 bases lay between the germline ends. The CDR3 spells CASRLGFNTDTQYF. DNA for the CDR3: TGTGCCAGTAGGCTAGGGTTCAACACAGATACGCAGTATTTT.

This clone occurred a few times. This chain connects TRBV5-6 to TRBJ1-2; D is unclear. Germline loops: CDR1 SGHDT, CDR2 YYEEEE. The CDR3 contains 13 residues. Trimming removed 4 bases at V and 1 base at J, with 8 bases between. The CDR3 DNA reads as TGTGCCAGCAGCACTGGTGGTAACTATGGCTACACCTTC. Translating it yields CASSTGGNYGYTF.

The V and J genes are TRBV6-5 and TRBJ2-3, with 9 bases identical to TRBD1. V was pared by 2 bases and J by 5 bases, with 8 bases of the junction left unmatched. Germline V gene lookup returns CDR1 MNHEY and CDR2 SVGAGI. There are 16 residues in the CDR3. The CDR3 nucleotides are TGTGCCAGCAGTTACGGGACAGGGAATGGGGTAGATACGCAGTATTTT. This gives the protein CASSYGTGNGVDTQYF.

This clone has just a few counts. This sequence joins TRBV4-3 and TRBJ2-1; 9 bases match TRBD1. J was trimmed by 7 bases and V by 4 bases; bases with no gene match: 17. This CDR3 is 18 amino acids long. Looked up from germline, CDR1 is LGHNA and CDR2 is YSLEER. This CDR3 reads CASSREPPTGGSSNEQFF. The DNA for the CDR3 is TGCGCCAGCAGCCGAGAACCCCCAACAGGGGGCTCTTCAAATGAGCAGTTCTTC.

This clone was detected only a few times. V usage is TRBV5-4 and J usage is TRBJ2-3; 7 bases are shared with TRBD2. This CDR3 spans 17 amino acids. The trim removed 0 bases at V and 1 base at J, leaving 8 bases unmatched. Germline V gene sequence: CDR1 SGHNT, CDR2 YYREEE (reference sequence). Here the CDR3 reads CASSLARSGSRTDTQYF. CDR3 nucleotide sequence: TGTGCCAGCAGCTTGGCCCGTAGCGGGTCTCGCACAGATACGCAGTATTTT.

This clone turned up a few times. This chain connects TRBV5-1 to TRBJ1-1; TRBD1 is a possible D gene (5 bases). The V end lost 4 bases, the J end lost 7 bases, and 17 bases lay between the germline ends. Germline V lookup: CDR1 SGHRS, CDR2 YFSETQ. The CDR3 is 14 amino acids. The CDR3 sequence is CASSPMGQGNEAFF. CDR3 coding DNA: TGCGCCAGCAGCCCCATGGGGCAGGGAAATGAAGCTTTCTTT.

This clone has just a few counts. This sequence joins TRBV11-1 and TRBJ2-5, with 9 nucleotides matching TRBD1. Germline lookup yields CDR1 SGHAT and CDR2 FQDESV (reference sequence). The CDR3 totals 15 residues. Trimming cost V 5 bases and J 5 bases; bases outside gene matches: 9. The CDR3 DNA sequence: TGTGCCAGCAGCCTGGGACAGGGTTGGGCGGAGACCCAGTACTTC. As protein: CASSLGQGWAETQYF. Complete variable domain (other parts from reference TRBV11-1 and TRBJ2-5): EAEVAQSPRYKITEKSQAVAFWCDPISGHATLYWYRQILGQGPELLVQFQDESVVDDSQLPKDRFSAERLKGVDSTLKIQPAELGDSAMYLCASSLGQGWAETQYFGPGTRLLVL.

This clone was detected only a few times. This rearrangement joins TRBV7-3 to TRBJ2-3; D possibly corresponds to TRBD1 (5 bases). CDR3 size: 16 residues. In germline, CDR1 is SGHTA, CDR2 FQGTGA. Deletions cut 5 bases from V and 1 base from J, with 16 bases between. The CDR3 nucleotides read TGTGCCAGCAGCACCCAGGGTTGGGGCGGCACAGATACGCAGTATTTT. The encoded protein is CASSTQGWGGTDTQYF.

This clone was observed a handful of times. The V call is TRBV28, the J call TRBJ2-2; D is uncertain. The germline V and J ends were trimmed by 4 bases and 5 bases, with 14 bases remaining between them. The length of the CDR3 is 15 residues. Germline lookup yields CDR1 MDHEN and CDR2 SYDVKM. CDR3 sequence: CASSSADKETGELFF. DNA for the CDR3: TGTGCCAGCAGTTCGGCGGATAAGGAGACCGGGGAGCTGTTTTTT.

The V gene is TRBV4-3, the J gene TRBJ2-1; TRBD2 aligns across 9 bases. Germline values: CDR1 LGHNA, CDR2 YSLEER. This CDR3 has 19 amino acids. The junction had 16 bases not matched to a gene; V was cut back by 2 bases and J by 5 bases. The CDR3 loop is CASSQKSRGSSGINNEQFF. The CDR3, as DNA: TGCGCCAGCAGCCAAAAAAGTAGAGGCTCTAGCGGGATAAACAATGAGCAGTTCTTC.

The chain carries TRBV4-2 and TRBJ2-7; no firm D call. This CDR3 has 12 residues. The germline V and J ends were trimmed by 4 bases and 0 bases, with 4 bases remaining between them. CDR1 is LGHNA and CDR2 is YNFKEQ in the germline V gene. Here the CDR3 DNA reads TGTGCCAGCAGCCCGGTCTCCTACGAGCAGTACTTC. This encodes CASSPVSYEQYF.

Only a few counts were recorded for this clone. The V and J genes are TRBV7-2 and TRBJ2-1; TRBD2 matches at 7 bases. Germline V gives CDR1 SGHTA, CDR2 FQGNSA. The CDR3 is 15 residues long. Trimming cost V 6 bases and J 4 bases; bases outside gene matches: 9. This chain's CDR3 is CASSFGGGPYNEQFF. In DNA, the CDR3 is TGTGCCAGCAGTTTCGGGGGAGGGCCATACAATGAGCAGTTCTTC.